One sample yielded the 31 T cell receptor beta chains listed below, sequenced in a study of breast tumors, draining lymph nodes, adjacent tissues (dated by TCRdb to between 2015 and 2016). Lymph node samples came from the axillary draining lymph nodes of breast cancer patients. The library relied on multiplex PCR. Reads for this sample came from an Illumina HiSeq 2000. TCRdb's own reprocessing of the public reads used fastp at Q25 and MiXCR and kept productive beta chains. For every CDR3 protein sequence, its rows merge into one entry that carries the most common genes and DNA. A total of under 250,000 distinct CDR3 sequences appear in this sample, 32% of them only once. About 1.4% of the sample belongs to the ten largest clones. Sample: axillary lymph node tissue. Receptor source: a female donor with breast cancer. Some clones in this sample may be carry-over from other donors' samples.

At least ten counts were recorded for this clonotype. The V call is TRBV7-9, the J call TRBJ2-1; 11 bases agree with TRBD2. Losses at the gene ends were 1 base for V and 2 bases for J; bases not matched to a gene: 1. CDR1 is SEHNR and CDR2 is FQNEAQ in the germline V gene (reference sequence). The CDR3 sequence is 16 residues long. Here the CDR3 reads CASSLVAGGPYNEQFF. The CDR3 bases are TGTGCCAGCAGCTTAGTAGCGGGAGGGCCCTACAATGAGCAGTTCTTC.

As regards this clonotype: The junction shows a germline mismatch at one end, possibly a read error. As DNA, the CDR3 is TGTGCCACCAGCTTAGGAGCTAGGGGGAGTACCCACGAGCAGTACTTC. Translation: CATSLGARGSTHEQYF. This chain links TRBV5-1 with TRBJ2-7; weak D call: TRBD1 (6 bases). The V gene's germline CDR1 is SGHRS and CDR2 YFSETQ. There are 16 residues in the CDR3. Supplemented by reference TRBV5-1 and TRBJ2-7, the full variable domain reads KAGVTQTPRYLIKTRGQQVTLSCSPISGHRSVSWYQQTPGQGLQFLFEYFSETQRNKGNFPGRFSGRQFSNSRSEMNVSTLELGDSALYLCATSLGARGSTHEQYFGPGTRLTVT.

This clonotype was seen at least ten times. The V call is TRBV5-1, the J call TRBJ1-2; a possible D gene is TRBD1 (5 bases). V was clipped by 3 bases and J by 0 bases, with 12 bases between them. This CDR3 spans 15 amino acids. The germline gives CDR1 SGHRS, CDR2 YFSETQ. CDR3 bases: TGCGCCAGCAGCTGGGGCCGGGATTCTAACTATGGCTACACCTTC. Translation: CASSWGRDSNYGYTF.

This clonotype occurred many times. The rearrangement links TRBV30 to TRBJ2-1; no definite D call. The CDR3 consists of 13 residues. Germline V gene sequence: CDR1 GTSNPN, CDR2 SVGIG (reference sequence). The V and J ends lost 0 bases and 5 bases respectively, with 8 bases between them. The CDR3 DNA sequence: TGTGCCTGGAGTGTGAGACCCAACAATGAGCAGTTCTTC. Amino acid sequence: CAWSVRPNNEQFF. Based on the CDR3 plus reference TRBV30 and TRBJ2-1, the full variable domain is SQTIHQWPATLVQPVGSPLSLECTVEGTSNPNLYWYRQAAGRGLQLLFYSVGIGQISSEVPQNLSASRPQDRQFILSSKKLLLSDSGFYLCAWSVRPNNEQFFGPGTRLTVL.

Ten or more counts support this clonotype. The gene calls are TRBV9 and TRBJ2-1, with D possibly being TRBD2 (6 bases). Germline V gene data show CDR1 as SGDLS and CDR2 as YYNGEE. V was pared by 0 bases and J by 12 bases, with 16 bases between. The CDR3 has 14 residues. CDR3 nucleotide sequence: TGTGCCAGCAGCGTAGATGCGGGGCTTGGAGGGCAGTTCTTC. Protein sequence: CASSVDAGLGGQFF.

This clonotype has ten or more counts. V gene TRBV3-1 combines with J gene TRBJ1-3, with TRBD1 as a possible D gene (5 bases). This CDR3 region has 15 residues. The germline V gene encodes CDR1 LGHDT and CDR2 YNNKEL (reference sequence). The germline V and J ends were trimmed by 4 bases and 2 bases, with 12 bases remaining between them. CDR3 coding DNA: TGTGCCAGCAGCCGCCCAGACAGAGCTGGAAACACCATATATTTT. As protein: CASSRPDRAGNTIYF.

The sample holds many counts of this clonotype. V usage is TRBV5-1 and J usage is TRBJ1-5; 11 positions agree with TRBD1. The CDR3 extends over 17 amino acids. V dropped 4 bases and J dropped 2; count of bases not matched to a gene: 8. Germline loops: CDR1 SGHRS, CDR2 YFSETQ. The CDR3 here is CASSLGTGGFGNQPQHF. The DNA of the CDR3 is TGCGCCAGCAGCCTAGGGACAGGGGGTTTTGGCAATCAGCCCCAGCATTTT.

The table lists this clonotype with many counts. V and J are TRBV19 and TRBJ2-3; the D is unclear. Germline V lookup: CDR1 LNHDA, CDR2 SQIVND (reference sequence). Trimming removed 9 bases at V and 4 bases at J, with 8 bases between. The CDR3 runs 11 residues. Here the CDR3 DNA reads TGTGCCAGCCAGGTAGCAGATACGCAGTATTTT. It codes for CASQVADTQYF.

About this clonotype: A much larger clone differs by one base, so this may be a read error. The rearrangement uses TRBV6-5 and TRBJ1-3, with TRBD1 as a possible D gene (5 bases). Germline lookup yields CDR1 MNHEY and CDR2 SVGAGI. The CDR3 covers 16 residues. In nucleotides, the CDR3 is TGTGCCAGCAGTTACTCGGCAGGGCTGACTGGAAACACCATGTATTTT. The encoded protein is CASSYSAGLTGNTMYF.

This clonotype was counted at least ten times. V usage is TRBV6-6 and J usage is TRBJ2-5; weak D call: TRBD2 (6 bases). This CDR3 has 18 residues. The germline V gene encodes CDR1 MNHNY and CDR2 SVGAGI (reference sequence). V was cut by 6 bases and J by 5 bases, with 28 bases left in between. CDR3 residues: CASSQLARGLRDWETQYF. The CDR3 bases are TGTGCCAGCAGCCAACTGGCGAGGGGACTTAGGGATTGGGAGACCCAGTACTTC.

This clonotype was picked up many times. This chain connects TRBV28 to TRBJ2-7; 11 bases fit TRBD1. The germline gives CDR1 MDHEN, CDR2 SYDVKM. CDR3 length equals 13 residues. V dropped 9 bases and J dropped 6; count of bases not matched to a gene: 7. The CDR3 is CASSDRGLREQYF. CDR3 coding DNA: TGTGCCAGTTCGGACAGGGGGCTCCGCGAGCAGTACTTC.

As concerns this clonotype: At one boundary the junction diverges from the germline segment, which might be a read error. The V and J genes are TRBV7-9 and TRBJ2-5; D may be TRBD1 (5 bases). This CDR3 is built from 15 residues. Germline-derived CDR1 and CDR2 are SEHNR and FQNEAQ (reference sequence). The CDR3 nucleotides are TGTGCCAGCAGCAACCAGCAGGGTAATTTGGAGACCCAGTGCTTC. Encoded protein: CASSNQQGNLETQCF. The entire variable domain, with the rest obtained from reference TRBV7-9 and TRBJ2-5, is as follows: DTGVSQNPRHKITKRGQNVTFRCDPISEHNRLYWYRQTLGQGPEFLTYFQNEAQLEKSRLLSDRFSAERPKGSFSTLEIQRTEQGDSAMYLCASSNQQGNLETQCFGPGTRLLVL.

This chain joins TRBV27 and TRBJ1-6; the match to TRBD1 covers 7 bases. Trimming cost V 3 bases and J 13 bases; bases outside gene matches: 15. This CDR3 contains 16 residues. Germline-derived CDR1 and CDR2 are MNHEY and SMNVEV (reference sequence). CDR3 DNA sequence: TGTGCCAGCAGTTTCTCCCCGAGACAGGGCACAAATCCCCTCCACTTT. This gives the protein CASSFSPRQGTNPLHF.

This clonotype was recorded at least ten times. The junction departs from germline at one end; a sequencing error may be responsible. This sequence joins TRBV6-2 or TRBV6-3 and TRBJ1-2, with TRBD1 identical over 9 bases. This CDR3 comprises 15 residues. In germline, CDR1 is MNHEY, CDR2 SVGEGT. The CDR3 sequence: CASSHSGGQGGGYTF. The CDR3 DNA sequence: TGTGCCAGCAGTCACTCAGGGGGACAGGGAGGCGGCTACACCTTC.

This clonotype appeared many times. The chain carries TRBV6-5 and TRBJ1-2, with TRBD1 matching over 10 bases. Germline lookup yields CDR1 MNHEY and CDR2 SVGAGI. This CDR3 contains 14 residues. V trimming: 6 bases; J trimming: 4 bases; junction bases outside the gene matches: 5. The CDR3 coding sequence is TGTGCCAGCAGCCGGGACAGGGGCACCTATGGCTACACCTTC. Translating gives CASSRDRGTYGYTF.

J is TRBJ2-7 and V is TRBV9, with D perhaps matching TRBD2 (5 bases). Trimming shortened V by 0 bases and J by 0 bases, and 7 bases separated the two germline ends. The CDR3 is made up of 14 amino acids. In germline, CDR1 is SGDLS, CDR2 YYNGEE. The CDR3 here is CASSVVDFSYEQYF. The CDR3 coding sequence is TGTGCCAGCAGCGTAGTGGACTTCTCCTACGAGCAGTACTTC.

The rearrangement links TRBV20-1 to TRBJ1-5; no reliable D call. Trimming removed 4 bases from V and 6 bases from J, with 13 bases in between. The CDR3 contains 13 residues. CDR1 is DFQATT and CDR2 is SNEGSKA in the germline V gene (reference sequence). The CDR3 region has the DNA TGCAGTGCTATTCAAAGGTTAGGTCAGCCCCAGCATTTT. This gives the protein CSAIQRLGQPQHF.

This clonotype was found many times. The genes are TRBV7-9 and TRBJ2-5; D is possibly TRBD1 (5 bases). The CDR3 contains 14 residues. Germline V CDR1 and CDR2: SEHNR, FQNEAQ (reference sequence). V was trimmed by 5 bases and J by 3 bases, leaving 13 bases between them. CDR3 in DNA: TGTGCCAGCAGCCGCACAGGACACGAAGAGACCCAGTACTTC. This sequence encodes CASSRTGHEETQYF. Filled out from reference TRBV7-9 and TRBJ2-5, the complete variable domain reads DTGVSQNPRHKITKRGQNVTFRCDPISEHNRLYWYRQTLGQGPEFLTYFQNEAQLEKSRLLSDRFSAERPKGSFSTLEIQRTEQGDSAMYLCASSRTGHEETQYFGPGTRLLVL.

With respect to this clonotype: A read error is possible here, since a much larger clone lies one base away. The chain joins TRBV28 to TRBJ2-7; D unclear. The V and J ends lost 4 bases and 6 bases respectively, with 16 bases between them. This CDR3 is 14 amino acids long. Germline lookup yields CDR1 MDHEN and CDR2 SYDVKM. CDR3 DNA: TGTGCCAGCAGTTCCCATGACCGGAGCTGCGAGCAGTACTTC. It codes for CASSSHDRSCEQYF.

This clonotype turned up a few times. V is TRBV12-5 and J is TRBJ1-5; unclear D gene. Germline V gene lookup returns CDR1 LGHNT and CDR2 FRNRAP. CDR3 size: 14 residues. V shed 5 bases and J shed 9 bases, with 17 bases lying between them. The CDR3 loop reads CASGPWHYRMPQHF. DNA for the CDR3: TGTGCTAGTGGTCCTTGGCATTATCGTATGCCCCAGCATTTT.

V gene TRBV29-1 combines with J gene TRBJ2-7, with unresolved D. The J call may be faulty, since TRBJ2-1 better matches the DNA end. The CDR3 has 11 residues. Germline loops: CDR1 SQVTM, CDR2 ANQGSEA. This chain's CDR3 is CSVEQDREQFF. In nucleotides, the CDR3 is TGCAGCGTTGAACAGGACCGCGAGCAGTTCTTC.

Points on this clonotype: The conserved closing phenylalanine or tryptophan is absent in this CDR3, likely reflecting a read error. Because the CDR3's place on the DNA is in doubt, the DNA is left out and the CDR3 is given as listed by TCRdb. The CDR3 spells CASSNNQR. This chain joins TRBV19 and TRBJ2-3; the table calls TRBD2, which could not be checked here. CDR1 and CDR2 (germline): LNHDA, SQIVND (reference sequence). 8 amino acids form the CDR3, both terminal residues included.

The V call is TRBV6-1, the J call TRBJ2-1; no clear D. Trimming cost V 8 bases and J 9 bases, with 11 bases left between them. Germline lookup yields CDR1 MNHNS and CDR2 SASEGT. There are 11 residues in the CDR3. The CDR3 DNA reads as TGTGCCAGCGGGGTAGATGTTGAGCAGTTCTTC. The encoded protein is CASGVDVEQFF.

The chain employs TRBV18 and TRBJ2-4; D is perhaps TRBD2 (5 bases). Trimming stripped 5 bases from V and 7 bases from J, with 18 bases between. The CDR3 loop spans 15 amino acids. Germline V gene data show CDR1 as KGHSH and CDR2 as LQKENI. The CDR3 nucleotides are TGTGCCAGCTCAAAGGTTGGAGATGTAGCGAACATTCAGTACTTC. This gives the protein CASSKVGDVANIQYF.

This clonotype has ten or more counts. The chain carries TRBV5-1 and TRBJ2-1, with 11 bases that match TRBD2. From germline, CDR1 is SGHRS and CDR2 YFSETQ. This CDR3 has 17 residues. Losses at the gene ends were 3 bases for V and 1 base for J; bases not matched to a gene: 6. CDR3 region: CASSSGLAVTSYNEQFF. DNA for the CDR3: TGCGCCAGCAGCTCGGGACTAGCGGTCACGTCCTACAATGAGCAGTTCTTC.

The chain employs TRBV7-6 and TRBJ2-1, with TRBD2 matching over 8 bases. The germline V gene has CDR1 SGHVS and CDR2 FNYEAQ. The CDR3 has 13 residues. The V segment lost 2 bases and the J segment 12 bases; nucleotides outside the gene matches: 6. The CDR3 reads CASSLIREGLQFF. The CDR3 DNA is TGTGCCAGCAGCTTAATTCGGGAGGGCCTGCAGTTCTTC.

This clonotype was counted many times. The chain carries TRBV19 and TRBJ2-3; 12 bases agree with TRBD2. CDR3 length equals 16 residues. Per the germline V gene, CDR1 is LNHDA and CDR2 is SQIVND (reference sequence). The DNA for the CDR3 is TGTGGCTCAAGTGTCCTAGCGGGAGGGCACCCAGATACGCAGTATTTT. It specifies CGSSVLAGGHPDTQYF.

The chain uses TRBV13 and TRBJ1-5; TRBD1 matches 7 bases. This CDR3 has 16 amino acids. The germline V gene encodes CDR1 PRHDT and CDR2 FYEKMQ (reference sequence). Unmatched junction bases numbered 6, after V lost 4 bases and J lost 0 bases. In DNA form, the CDR3 reads TGTGCCAGCAGCTCCGGGGGACAGCATAGCAATCAGCCCCAGCATTTT. Translation: CASSSGGQHSNQPQHF.

This chain uses TRBV19 with TRBJ2-3; D gene unclear. From germline, CDR1 is LNHDA and CDR2 SQIVND (reference sequence). CDR3 length: 11 amino acids. Trimming removed 6 bases at V and 4 bases at J, with 5 bases between. The CDR3 bases are TGTGCCAGTAGGCCGTCAGATACGCAGTATTTT. Translation: CASRPSDTQYF.

In its sample, this clonotype was seen many times. The chain joins TRBV11-3 to TRBJ2-7, with 11 nucleotides matching TRBD1. V was pared by 0 bases and J by 3 bases, with 4 bases of the junction left unmatched. The CDR3 spans 16 residues. CDR1 SGHNT and CDR2 YENEEA come from the germline V gene. The CDR3 nucleotides are TGTGCCAGCAGCTTAGAGGACAGGGGGCGAAGCTACGAGCAGTACTTC. Protein sequence: CASSLEDRGRSYEQYF. Full variable domain (remainder filled in from reference TRBV11-3 and TRBJ2-7): EAGVVQSPRYKIIEKKQPVAFWCNPISGHNTLYWYLQNLGQGPELLIRYENEEAVDDSQLPKDRFSAERLKGVDSTLKIQPAELGDSAVYLCASSLEDRGRSYEQYFGPGTRLTVT.

As for this clonotype: A much larger clone sits a single nucleotide away, making a read error possible. The V gene is TRBV14, the J gene TRBJ2-7; possibly TRBD1 for D (5 bases). Germline V gives CDR1 SGHDN, CDR2 FVKESK. This CDR3 is built from 14 residues. Here the CDR3 reads CASSQAGFVSEQSF. In nucleotides, the CDR3 is TGTGCCAGCAGCCAAGCAGGGTTCGTCTCCGAGCAGTCCTTC.